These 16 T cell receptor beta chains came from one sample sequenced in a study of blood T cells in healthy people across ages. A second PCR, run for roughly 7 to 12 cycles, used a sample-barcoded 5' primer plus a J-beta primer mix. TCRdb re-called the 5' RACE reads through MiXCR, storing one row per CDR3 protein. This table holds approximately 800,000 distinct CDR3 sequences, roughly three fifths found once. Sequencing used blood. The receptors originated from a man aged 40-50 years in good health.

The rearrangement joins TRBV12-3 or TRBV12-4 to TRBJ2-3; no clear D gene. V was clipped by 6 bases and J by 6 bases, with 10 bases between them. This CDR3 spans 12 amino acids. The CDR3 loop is CASSPEWDTQYF. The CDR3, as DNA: TGTGCCAGCAGCCCGGAGTGGGATACGCAGTATTTT.

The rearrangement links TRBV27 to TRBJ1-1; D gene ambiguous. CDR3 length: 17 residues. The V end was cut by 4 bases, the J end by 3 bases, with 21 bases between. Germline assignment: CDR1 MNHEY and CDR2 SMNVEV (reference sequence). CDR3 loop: CASSWTFPGEWDTEAFF. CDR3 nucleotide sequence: TGTGCCAGCAGTTGGACGTTCCCGGGCGAGTGGGACACTGAAGCTTTCTTT.

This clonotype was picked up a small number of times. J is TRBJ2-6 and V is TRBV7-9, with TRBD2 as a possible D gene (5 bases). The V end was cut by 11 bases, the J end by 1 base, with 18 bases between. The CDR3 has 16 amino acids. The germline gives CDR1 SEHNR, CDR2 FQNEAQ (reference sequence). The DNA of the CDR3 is TGTGCCGGCTTAGGAGGCAGGAGGTCTGGGGCCAACGTCCTGACTTTC. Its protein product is CAGLGGRRSGANVLTF.

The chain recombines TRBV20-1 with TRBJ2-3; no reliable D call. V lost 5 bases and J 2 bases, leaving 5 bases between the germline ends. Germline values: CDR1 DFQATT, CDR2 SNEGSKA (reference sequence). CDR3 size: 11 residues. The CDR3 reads CSAEYTDTQYF. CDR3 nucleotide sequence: TGCAGTGCTGAGTACACAGATACGCAGTATTTT.

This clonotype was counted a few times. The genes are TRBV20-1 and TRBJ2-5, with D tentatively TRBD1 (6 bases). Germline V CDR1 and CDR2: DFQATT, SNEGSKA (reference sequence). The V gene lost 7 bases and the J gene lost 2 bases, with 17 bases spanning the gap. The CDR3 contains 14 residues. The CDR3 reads CSVKPRDKQETQYF. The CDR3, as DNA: TGCAGTGTTAAACCTCGGGACAAACAAGAGACCCAGTACTTC.

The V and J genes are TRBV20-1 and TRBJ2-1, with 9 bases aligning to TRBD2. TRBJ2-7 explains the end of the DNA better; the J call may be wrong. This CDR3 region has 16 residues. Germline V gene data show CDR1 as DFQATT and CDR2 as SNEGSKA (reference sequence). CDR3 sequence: CSASGSSGTYYNEQYF. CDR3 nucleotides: TGCAGTGCTAGTGGGTCTAGCGGGACGTATTACAATGAGCAGTACTTC.

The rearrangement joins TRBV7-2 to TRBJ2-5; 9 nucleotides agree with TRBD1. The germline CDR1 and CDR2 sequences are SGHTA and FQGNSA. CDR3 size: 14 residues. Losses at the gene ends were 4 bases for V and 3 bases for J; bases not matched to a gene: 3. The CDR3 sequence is CASSSWTGEETQYF. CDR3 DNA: TGTGCCAGCAGCTCTTGGACAGGGGAAGAGACCCAGTACTTC.

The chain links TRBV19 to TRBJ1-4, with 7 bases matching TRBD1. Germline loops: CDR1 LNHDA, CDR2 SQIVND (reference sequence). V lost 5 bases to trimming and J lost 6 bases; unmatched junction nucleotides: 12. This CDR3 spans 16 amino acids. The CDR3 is CASSSGLITGDEKLFF. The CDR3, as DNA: TGTGCCAGTAGTTCAGGACTAATCACAGGGGATGAAAAACTGTTTTTT.

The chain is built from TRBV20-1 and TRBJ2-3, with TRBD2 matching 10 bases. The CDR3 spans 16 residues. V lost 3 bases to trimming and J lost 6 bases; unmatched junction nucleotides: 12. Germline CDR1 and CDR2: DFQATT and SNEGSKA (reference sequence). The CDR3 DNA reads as TGCAGTGCTAGGAAATTTGCTCTAGCGGGGGCGGATACGCAGTATTTT. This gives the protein CSARKFALAGADTQYF.

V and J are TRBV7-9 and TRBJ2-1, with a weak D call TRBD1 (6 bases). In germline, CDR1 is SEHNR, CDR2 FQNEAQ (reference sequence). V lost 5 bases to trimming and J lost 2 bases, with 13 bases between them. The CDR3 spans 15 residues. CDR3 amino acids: CASSGARGPYNEQFF. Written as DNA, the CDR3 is TGTGCCAGCAGCGGCGCCAGGGGTCCCTACAATGAGCAGTTCTTC.

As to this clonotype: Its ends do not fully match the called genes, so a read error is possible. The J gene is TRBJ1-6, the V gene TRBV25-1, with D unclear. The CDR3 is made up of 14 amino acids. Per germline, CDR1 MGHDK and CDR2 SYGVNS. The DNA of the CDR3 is TGTGCCGGCAGTCCGGGCACTTTTTTCTCACCCCTCCACTTT. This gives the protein CAGSPGTFFSPLHF.

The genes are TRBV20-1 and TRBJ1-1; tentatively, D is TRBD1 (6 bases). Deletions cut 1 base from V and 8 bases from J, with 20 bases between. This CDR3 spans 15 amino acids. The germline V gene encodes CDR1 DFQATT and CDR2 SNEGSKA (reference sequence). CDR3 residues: CSARGGGRLYREAFF. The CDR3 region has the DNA TGCAGTGCTAGAGGTGGGGGGCGTCTTTATCGGGAAGCTTTCTTT.

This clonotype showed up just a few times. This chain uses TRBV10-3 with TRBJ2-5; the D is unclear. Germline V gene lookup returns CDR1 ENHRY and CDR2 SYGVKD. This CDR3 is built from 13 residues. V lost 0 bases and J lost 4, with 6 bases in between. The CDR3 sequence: CAISESSLETQYF. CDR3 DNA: TGTGCCATCAGTGAGTCGAGCCTAGAGACCCAGTACTTC.

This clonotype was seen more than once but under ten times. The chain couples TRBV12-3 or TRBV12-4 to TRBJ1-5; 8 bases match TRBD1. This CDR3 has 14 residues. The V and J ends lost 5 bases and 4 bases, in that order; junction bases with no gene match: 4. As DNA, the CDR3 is TGTGCCAGCAGTCAGGGGGCCCCAAATCAGCCCCAGCATTTT. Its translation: CASSQGAPNQPQHF.

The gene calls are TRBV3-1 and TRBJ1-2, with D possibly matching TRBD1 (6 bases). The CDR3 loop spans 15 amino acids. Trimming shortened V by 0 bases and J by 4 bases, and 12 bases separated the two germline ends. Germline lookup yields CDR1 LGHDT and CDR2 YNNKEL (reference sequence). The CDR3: CASSQDSQGSYGYTF. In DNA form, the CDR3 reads TGTGCCAGCAGCCAAGATAGTCAGGGGTCCTATGGCTACACCTTC.

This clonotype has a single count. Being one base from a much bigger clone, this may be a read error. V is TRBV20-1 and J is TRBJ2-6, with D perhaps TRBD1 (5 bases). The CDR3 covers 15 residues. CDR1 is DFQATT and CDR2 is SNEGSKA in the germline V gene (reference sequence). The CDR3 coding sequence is TGCAGTGCTAGAGCCCTCGGCTCTGGGGCCGACGTCCTGACTTTC. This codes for CSARALGSGADVLTF.